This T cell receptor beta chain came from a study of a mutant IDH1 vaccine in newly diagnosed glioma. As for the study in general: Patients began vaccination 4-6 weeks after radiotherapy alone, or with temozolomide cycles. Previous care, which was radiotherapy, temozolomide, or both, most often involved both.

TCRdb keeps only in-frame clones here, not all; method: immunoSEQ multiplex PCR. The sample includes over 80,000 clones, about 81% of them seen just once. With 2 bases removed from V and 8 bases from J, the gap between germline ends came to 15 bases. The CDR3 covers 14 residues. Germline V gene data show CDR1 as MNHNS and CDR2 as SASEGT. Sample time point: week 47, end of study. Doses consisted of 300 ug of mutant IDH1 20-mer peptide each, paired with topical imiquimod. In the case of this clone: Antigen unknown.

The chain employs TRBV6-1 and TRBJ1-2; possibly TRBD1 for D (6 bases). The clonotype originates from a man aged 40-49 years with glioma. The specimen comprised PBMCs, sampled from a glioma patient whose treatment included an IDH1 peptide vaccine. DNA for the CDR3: TGTGCCAGCAGTGAAAACCCAGGGGTAGCCGGCTACACCTTC. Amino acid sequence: CASSENPGVAGYTF.